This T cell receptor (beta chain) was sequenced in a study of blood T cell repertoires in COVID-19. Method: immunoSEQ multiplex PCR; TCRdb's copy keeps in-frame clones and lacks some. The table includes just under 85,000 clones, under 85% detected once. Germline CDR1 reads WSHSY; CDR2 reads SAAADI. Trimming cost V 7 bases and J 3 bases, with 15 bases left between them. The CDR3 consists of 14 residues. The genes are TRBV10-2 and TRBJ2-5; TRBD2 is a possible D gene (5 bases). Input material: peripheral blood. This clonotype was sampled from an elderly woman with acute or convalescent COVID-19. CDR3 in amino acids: CASNPALAKETQYF. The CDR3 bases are TGCGCCAGCAATCCGGCGCTAGCTAAAGAGACCCAGTACTTC.